The 13 T cell receptor beta chains below all came from one sample that was sequenced in a study of Ad26.COV2.S vaccination and SARS-CoV-2 variants. Using immunoSEQ multiplex PCR, the repertoire was profiled, and TCRdb retains in-frame clones only, with some absent. This table has fewer than 500,000 clones, 89% appearing once. Described treatment: 15 to 20 received Ad26.COV2.S at low or high dose, single or two shots; a few received placebo; per-sample allocation not given. Day 63 after the first vaccine or placebo injection was the time point for sampling. The material was peripheral blood, obtained in a trial of Ad26.COV2.S vaccine versus placebo. The receptors derive from a person between 18 and 60 years old who received the Ad26.COV2.S COVID-19 vaccine or a placebo.

The V gene is TRBV5-1, the J gene TRBJ2-7, with D perhaps assigned TRBD1 or TRBD2 (5 bases each). V lost 4 bases and J lost 2, with 16 bases in between. This CDR3 has 15 amino acids. In germline, CDR1 is SGHRS, CDR2 YFSETQ. The DNA for the CDR3 is TGCGCCAGCAGCCGAACCTTTGGGGACCCCTACGAGCAGTACTTC. Its translation is CASSRTFGDPYEQYF.

This chain connects TRBV11-2 to TRBJ2-5; D possibly uses TRBD1 or TRBD2 (6 bases each). Germline values: CDR1 SGHAT, CDR2 FQNNGV. This CDR3 comprises 14 residues. The DNA of the CDR3 is TGTGCGACCCGGGCCCGGGGGCGACTGGAGACCCAGTACTTC. It encodes CATRARGRLETQYF. The variable domain in full, with the rest retrieved from reference TRBV11-2 and TRBJ2-5, is EAGVAQSPRYKIIEKRQSVAFWCNPISGHATLYWYQQILGQGPKLLIQFQNNGVVDDSQLPKDRFSAERLKGVDSTLKIQPAKLEDSAVYLCATRARGRLETQYFGPGTRLLVL.

V usage is TRBV7-3 and J usage is TRBJ2-1, with 12 bases identical to TRBD2. This CDR3 is 15 amino acids long. Unmatched junction bases numbered 11, after V lost 8 bases and J lost 9 bases. Germline CDR1 and CDR2: SGHTA and FQGTGA. The CDR3 protein is CASASGRALGGEQFF. DNA for the CDR3: TGTGCCAGCGCTAGCGGGAGGGCCTTGGGTGGTGAGCAGTTCTTC.

The chain has TRBV7-9 and TRBJ1-4, with D possibly matching TRBD1 (6 bases). Looked up from germline, CDR1 is SEHNR and CDR2 is FQNEAQ (reference sequence). The V and J ends lost 2 bases and 5 bases respectively, with 15 bases between them. The CDR3 covers 16 residues. For the CDR3, the DNA is TGTGCCAGCAGCTTACGGCGAGATAGGGGGAATGAAAAACTGTTTTTT. Its protein product is CASSLRRDRGNEKLFF. Full variable domain (outside the CDR3, taken from reference TRBV7-9 and TRBJ1-4): DTGVSQNPRHKITKRGQNVTFRCDPISEHNRLYWYRQTLGQGPEFLTYFQNEAQLEKSRLLSDRFSAERPKGSFSTLEIQRTEQGDSAMYLCASSLRRDRGNEKLFFGSGTQLSVL.

The CDR3 is CASSYLQGFFGYTF. CDR3 bases: TGTGCCAGCAGTTACTTGCAGGGGTTCTTTGGCTACACCTTC. The chain carries TRBV6-5 and TRBJ1-2; D is perhaps TRBD1 (6 bases). This CDR3 has 14 residues. The V gene's germline CDR1 is MNHEY and CDR2 SVGAGI. V dropped 1 base and J dropped 7 bases, with 13 bases sitting between them.

The genes are TRBV5-1 and TRBJ2-2, with 9 bases lining up with TRBD1. Germline CDR1 and CDR2: SGHRS and YFSETQ. Trimming removed 2 bases from V and 5 bases from J; junction bases left unmatched: 1. This CDR3 spans 14 amino acids. The CDR3 region has the DNA TGCGCCAGCAGCTTACAGGGGGCGACCGGGGAGCTGTTTTTT. It translates to CASSLQGATGELFF. Filled out from reference TRBV5-1 and TRBJ2-2, the complete variable domain reads KAGVTQTPRYLIKTRGQQVTLSCSPISGHRSVSWYQQTPGQGLQFLFEYFSETQRNKGNFPGRFSGRQFSNSRSEMNVSTLELGDSALYLCASSLQGATGELFFGEGSRLTVL.

The chain carries TRBV12-5 and TRBJ2-5, with TRBD1 as a possible D gene (5 bases). The ends were cut back, 6 bases at V and 9 bases at J, with 20 bases in the middle. From germline, CDR1 is LGHNT and CDR2 FRNRAP. The CDR3 loop spans 14 amino acids. The CDR3 region is CASGPMGPASSQYF. CDR3 DNA sequence: TGTGCTAGTGGCCCCATGGGGCCAGCGTCGTCCCAGTACTTC.

The chain carries TRBV28 and TRBJ1-5; 8 bases match TRBD1. V was clipped by 6 bases and J by 0 bases; unmatched bases: 10. The CDR3 length is 17 residues. The V gene's germline CDR1 is MDHEN and CDR2 SYDVKM. The CDR3 loop reads CASSPSLTGDSNQPQHF. The CDR3 region has the DNA TGTGCCAGCAGCCCCTCCCTGACAGGGGATAGCAATCAGCCCCAGCATTTT.

The chain's CDR3 is CASSTGGTDTQYF. In DNA, the CDR3 is TGTGCCAGCAGTACAGGGGGCACAGATACGCAGTATTTT. This chain joins TRBV27 and TRBJ2-3, with 7 bases matching TRBD1. Per the germline V gene, CDR1 is MNHEY and CDR2 is SMNVEV (reference sequence). This CDR3 region has 13 residues. V trimming: 5 bases; J trimming: 1 base; junction bases outside the gene matches: 0.

This chain uses TRBV7-2 with TRBJ1-2, with 7 bases aligning to TRBD1. Unmatched junction bases numbered 9, after V lost 5 bases and J lost 0 bases. The germline gives CDR1 SGHTA, CDR2 FQGNSA. CDR3 size: 16 residues. In DNA form, the CDR3 reads TGTGCCAGCAGCCCCGGACAGGACTTAGCTAACTATGGCTACACCTTC. It is translated as CASSPGQDLANYGYTF. Full variable domain (remainder filled in from reference TRBV7-2 and TRBJ1-2): GAGVSQSPSNKVTEKGKDVELRCDPISGHTALYWYRQSLGQGLEFLIYFQGNSAPDKSGLPSDRFSAERTGGSVSTLTIQRTQQEDSAVYLCASSPGQDLANYGYTFGSGTRLTVV.

This chain connects TRBV19 to TRBJ2-2, with a possible D match to TRBD2 (6 bases). The CDR3 totals 14 residues. Trimming took 3 bases from V and 6 from J, leaving 11 bases between them. Germline CDR1 reads LNHDA; CDR2 reads SQIVND (reference sequence). This CDR3 is CASSIFGGSGELFF. CDR3 nucleotides: TGTGCCAGTAGTATCTTTGGGGGGTCCGGGGAGCTGTTTTTT.

The chain combines TRBV6-4 with TRBJ1-2; 7 bases map to TRBD1. The ends lost 5 bases at V and 4 bases at J; junction bases unmatched: 7. Germline V lookup: CDR1 MRHNA, CDR2 SNTAGT. The CDR3 consists of 14 residues. CDR3 DNA sequence: TGTGCCAGCAGTCCCGGACAGGACCGCTATGGCTACACCTTC. The encoded protein is CASSPGQDRYGYTF.

The chain employs TRBV9 and TRBJ1-2; D is perhaps TRBD1 (5 bases). V was pared by 4 bases and J by 5 bases, with 12 bases between. Germline CDR1 and CDR2: SGDLS and YYNGEE. The CDR3 covers 13 residues. The CDR3 here is CASSRDGPYGYTF. The CDR3 DNA sequence: TGTGCCAGCAGCCGGGACGGGCCATATGGCTACACCTTC. The variable domain in full, with the rest retrieved from reference TRBV9 and TRBJ1-2, is DSGVTQTPKHLITATGQRVTLRCSPRSGDLSVYWYQQSLDQGLQFLIQYYNGEERAKGNILERFSAQQFPDLHSELNLSSLELGDSALYFCASSRDGPYGYTFGSGTRLTVV.